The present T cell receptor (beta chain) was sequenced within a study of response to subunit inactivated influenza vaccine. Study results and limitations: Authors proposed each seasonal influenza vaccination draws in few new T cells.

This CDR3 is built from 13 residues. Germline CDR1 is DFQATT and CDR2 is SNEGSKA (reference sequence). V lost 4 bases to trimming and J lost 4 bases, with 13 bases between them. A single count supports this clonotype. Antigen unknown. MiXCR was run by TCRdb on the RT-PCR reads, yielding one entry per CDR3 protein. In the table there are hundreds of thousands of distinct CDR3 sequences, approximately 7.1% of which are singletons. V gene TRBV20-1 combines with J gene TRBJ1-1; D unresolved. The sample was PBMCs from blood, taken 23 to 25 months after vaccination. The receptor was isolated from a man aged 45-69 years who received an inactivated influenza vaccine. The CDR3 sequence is CSATIIRGTEAFF. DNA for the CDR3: TGCAGTGCTACTATCATACGGGGCACTGAAGCTTTCTTT.